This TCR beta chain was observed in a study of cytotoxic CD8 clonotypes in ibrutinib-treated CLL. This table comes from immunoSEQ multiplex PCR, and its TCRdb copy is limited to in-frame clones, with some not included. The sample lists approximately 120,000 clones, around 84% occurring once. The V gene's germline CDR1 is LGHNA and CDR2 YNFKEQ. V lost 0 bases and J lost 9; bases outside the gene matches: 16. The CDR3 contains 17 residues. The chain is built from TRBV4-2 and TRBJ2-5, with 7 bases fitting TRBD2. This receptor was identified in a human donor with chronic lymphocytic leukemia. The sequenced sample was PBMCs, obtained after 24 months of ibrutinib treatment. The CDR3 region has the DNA TGTGCCAGCAGCCAAGATGTAGGCGGGCTAGCGGAATTGTCCCAGTACTTC. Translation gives CASSQDVGGLAELSQYF.